This T cell receptor (beta chain) was observed in a study of glioma-infiltrating T cells after dendritic cell vaccination. Study context: Dendritic cells derived from monocytes and pulsed with autologous tumor lysate formed the vaccine.

Method: immunoSEQ multiplex PCR; TCRdb's copy keeps in-frame clones and lacks some. The table lists around 92,000 clones, more than 70% of them singletons, with 5.4% in the top ten. The time point here: after dendritic cell vaccination, including at tumor progression/relapse. PBMC were collected before vaccination, two weeks after the third vaccination, and at progression. Germline lookup yields CDR1 SEHNR and CDR2 FQNEAQ (reference sequence). The CDR3 runs to 15 residues. V gave up 5 bases and J gave up 10 bases; unmatched junction bases: 13. Sequenced material: blood, taken after dendritic cell vaccination. This sequence originates from a human donor with glioblastoma. V is TRBV7-9 and J is TRBJ1-1; 10 nucleotides agree with TRBD1. CDR3 nucleotides: TGTGCCAGCAGCCGAAGGGACAGGGGAGACGGGGTAGCTTTCTTT. Its protein is CASSRRDRGDGVAFF. Looking up the rest from reference TRBV7-9 and TRBJ1-1 gives the full variable domain: DTGVSQNPRHKITKRGQNVTFRCDPISEHNRLYWYRQTLGQGPEFLTYFQNEAQLEKSRLLSDRFSAERPKGSFSTLEIQRTEQGDSAMYLCASSRRDRGDGVAFFGQGTRLTVV.